This TCR beta chain came from a study of radiation and T cells in renal cell carcinoma. Background on the study: Nephrectomy followed 15 Gy stereotactic body radiation by 4 weeks. Study conclusions and caveats: Top tumor clonotypes rose in blood 2 weeks post-radiation, then contracted.

As for time point: baseline pretreatment blood. Treatment reported: 15 Gy SBRT to primary tumor, nephrectomy 4 weeks later. To note about this clone: The antigen remains undetermined.

TCRdb keeps only in-frame clones here, not all; method: immunoSEQ multiplex PCR. The repertoire includes about 59,000 clones, around 72% of them detected once, and less than 7.5% sits in the top ten. In germline, CDR1 is SNHLY, CDR2 FYNNEI. The CDR3 runs to 15 residues. With 5 bases removed from V and 1 base from J, the gap between germline ends came to 15 bases. This receptor was obtained from a man in his fifties or sixties with renal cell carcinoma. Sequenced here: blood, sampled from a patient whose treatment included radiotherapy and nephrectomy. The V gene is TRBV2, the J gene TRBJ2-7; TRBD1 might be the D (6 bases). In DNA, the CDR3 is TGTGCCAGCAGTCGACAGGTAGGAGGTTCCTACGAGCAGTACTTC. Translation: CASSRQVGGSYEQYF.